This entry is about one TCR beta chain. This record belongs to a study of blood T cell repertoires in COVID-19. Background on the study: T cells, B-cell-depleted T cells, or PBMCs supplied cDNA or gDNA.

In the original workflow: Counts of nucleated cells, estimated from reference gene primer amplification, were obtained. The method was immunoSEQ multiplex PCR; TCRdb's version includes in-frame clones alone and lacks a portion of them. V, J and clone size reflect that table, while D and trimming were determined from the DNA. The table has about 230,000 clones, around four fifths seen once; the top ten hold 2% to 3%. The sample was peripheral blood. This TCR was recovered from a woman aged 70 to 79 with active or convalescent COVID-19.

The CDR3 sequence is CASSENPSGRGETQYF. The CDR3 nucleotides are TGTGCCAGCAGTGAAAACCCTAGCGGTCGAGGAGAGACCCAGTACTTC. The V call is TRBV6-1, the J call TRBJ2-5; 7 bases match TRBD2. The CDR3 spans 16 residues. The V gene's germline CDR1 is MNHNS and CDR2 SASEGT. With V trimmed by 2 bases and J by 4 bases, 10 bases remained unmatched.